This is a list of T cell receptor beta chains from one sample in a study of blood T cell repertoires in COVID-19. Some clones are missing from TCRdb's copy, which holds only in-frame ones; the method was immunoSEQ multiplex PCR. The sample contains 310,000 or so clones, 89% of which appear only once. The sequenced sample was PBMCs or T cells enriched from blood (not recorded which). All receptors come from a woman aged 40 to 49 who had recovered from COVID-19. Each CDR3 is given with its conserved first and last residue. A D gene is named only where the DNA matches it firmly. Clone size appears in some rows only: once, few, many, or a class for an expanded clone.

>TRBV11-2|TRBD2|TRBJ2-3|.
TGTGCCAGCAGCTTAGAAGGGACTAGCGGCGGTACGCAGTATTTT
CASSLEGTSGGTQYF
>TRBV18|.|TRBJ2-5|.
TGTGCCAGCTCGCCTCTTGACAGTCAAGAGACCCAGTACTTC
CASSPLDSQETQYF
>TRBV7-3|.|TRBJ2-1|.
TGTGCCAGCAGCTCCCTAGGTTCCCCCTACAATGAGCAGTTCTTC
CASSSLGSPYNEQFF
>TRBV2|.|TRBJ2-7|.
TGTGCCAGCAGAGACAGTCTTCGCTACGAGCAGTACTTC
CASRDSLRYEQYF
>TRBV4-3|TRBD1|TRBJ1-4|.
TGCGCCAGCAGCCAAAACCCGACAGGGGGCTTTAATGAAAAACTGTTTTTT
CASSQNPTGGFNEKLFF
>TRBV28|TRBD1|TRBJ2-7|.
TGTGCCAGCAGTTTGAGAACCGGGACAGACTCCTACGAGCAGTACTTC
CASSLRTGTDSYEQYF
>TRBV5-6|.|TRBJ2-7|few
TGTGCCAGCAGCTGGAACAGGGTTTTGGGGGAGCAGTACTTC
CASSWNRVLGEQYF
>TRBV11-3|TRBD2|TRBJ2-7|.
TGTGCCAGCAGCTCCCGGGACTACCCCTACGAGCAGTACTTC
CASSSRDYPYEQYF
>TRBV27|TRBD1|TRBJ1-2|.
TGTGCCAGCAGTTTAAGGGACAGGGGGTTCTATGGCTACACCTTC
CASSLRDRGFYGYTF
>TRBV11-1|TRBD1|TRBJ2-7|.
TGTGCCAGCAAAAGGACAGGGGGCCTTGTCACCTACGAGCAGTACTTC
CASKRTGGLVTYEQYF
>TRBV4-3|.|TRBJ2-2|.
TGCGCCAGCAGCCAAGATCGAGCTATCACCGGGGAGCTGTTTTTT
CASSQDRAITGELFF